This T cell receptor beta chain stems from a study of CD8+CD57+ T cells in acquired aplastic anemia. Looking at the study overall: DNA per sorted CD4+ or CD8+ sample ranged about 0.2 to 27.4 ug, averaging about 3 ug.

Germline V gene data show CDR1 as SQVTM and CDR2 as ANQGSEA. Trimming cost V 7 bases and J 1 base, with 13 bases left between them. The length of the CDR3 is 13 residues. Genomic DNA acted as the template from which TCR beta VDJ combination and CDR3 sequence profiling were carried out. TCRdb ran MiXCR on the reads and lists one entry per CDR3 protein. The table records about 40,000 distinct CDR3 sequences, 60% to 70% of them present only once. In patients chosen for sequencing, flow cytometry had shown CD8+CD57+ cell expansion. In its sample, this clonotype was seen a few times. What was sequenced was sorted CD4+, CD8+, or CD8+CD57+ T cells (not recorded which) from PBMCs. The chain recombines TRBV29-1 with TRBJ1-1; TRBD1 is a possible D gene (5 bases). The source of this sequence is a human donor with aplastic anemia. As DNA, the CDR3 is TGCAGCGGATCTTGGGGGGGGAACACTGAAGCTTTCTTT. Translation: CSGSWGGNTEAFF.